Below are 14 T cell receptor beta chains sequenced from a single sample in a study of radiotherapy plus CTLA-4 blockade in lung cancer. Clones were sequenced by immunoSEQ multiplex PCR, and TCRdb holds only the in-frame ones, with some missing. This table holds about 19,000 clones, more than 70% found once. The specimen comprised peripheral blood, sampled from a patient treated with radiotherapy plus ipilimumab. The receptors come from a human donor with non-small cell lung cancer whose response to radiotherapy plus ipilimumab could not be evaluated.

V is TRBV10-3 and J is TRBJ2-5; 7 nucleotides align to TRBD1. Losses at the gene ends were 11 bases for V and 5 bases for J; bases not matched to a gene: 11. CDR1 ENHRY and CDR2 SYGVKD come from the germline V gene. The CDR3 is 13 residues long. The CDR3 protein is CAAALLQGETQYF. The DNA for the CDR3 is TGTGCCGCCGCCCTCTTACAGGGGGAGACCCAGTACTTC.

This clone was recorded only once. The CDR3 sequence is CASSQMRGSNQPQHF. The CDR3 nucleotides read TGCGCCAGCAGCCAAATGCGGGGTAGCAATCAGCCCCAGCATTTT. This chain connects TRBV4-3 to TRBJ1-5; D unclear. Germline V gene data show CDR1 as LGHNA and CDR2 as YSLEER. V was shortened by 2 bases and J by 0 bases, with 8 bases between the two germline ends. The CDR3 totals 15 residues.

This clone has a single count. V is TRBV5-4 and J is TRBJ1-3; a weak D match, TRBD1 (6 bases). Trimming shortened V by 3 bases and J by 2 bases, and 12 bases separated the two germline ends. The CDR3 has 15 amino acids. CDR1 is SGHNT, CDR2 YYREEE, per germline (reference sequence). For the CDR3, the DNA is TGTGCCAGCAGCTGGTTCGGGACAACTGGAAACACCATATATTTT. Translation gives CASSWFGTTGNTIYF.

The chain couples TRBV4-1 to TRBJ1-1; D call uncertain. Trimming shortened V by 1 base and J by 1 base, and 10 bases separated the two germline ends. CDR3 length equals 15 residues. Germline assignment: CDR1 MGHRA and CDR2 YSYEKL. DNA of the CDR3: TGCGCCAGCAGCCAAGGGTCTGACTGGAACACTGAAGCTTTCTTT. Its translation: CASSQGSDWNTEAFF.

This chain connects TRBV6-1 to TRBJ2-5, with a possible D match to TRBD2 (6 bases). In germline, CDR1 is MNHNS, CDR2 SASEGT. The CDR3 is 14 residues long. V gave up 2 bases and J gave up 5 bases, with 12 bases separating them. CDR3: CASSEPGRWETQYF. Here the CDR3 DNA reads TGTGCCAGCAGTGAACCGGGGAGGTGGGAGACCCAGTACTTC.

The chain carries TRBV19 and TRBJ2-1; tentative D call: TRBD1 (5 bases). There are 14 residues in the CDR3. Trimming removed 9 bases from V and 0 bases from J, with 12 bases in between. Germline values: CDR1 LNHDA, CDR2 SQIVND (reference sequence). Written as DNA, the CDR3 is TGTGCCAGCAAAAGGGGATACTCCTACAATGAGCAGTTCTTC. This encodes CASKRGYSYNEQFF.

V is TRBV18 and J is TRBJ2-7; 11 nucleotides line up with TRBD2. V lost 2 bases to trimming and J lost 5 bases; unmatched junction nucleotides: 11. The length of the CDR3 is 17 residues. The germline CDR1 and CDR2 sequences are KGHSH and LQKENI. The CDR3 loop is CASSPTPRLAGKNEQYF. The CDR3 DNA reads TGTGCCAGCTCACCAACTCCTCGACTAGCGGGAAAGAACGAGCAGTACTTC.

Points on this clone: An end of the junction does not agree with germline; a read error may underlie this. The chain links TRBV11-2 to TRBJ2-5; D possibly corresponds to TRBD1 (5 bases). Germline-derived CDR1 and CDR2 are SGHAT and FQNNGV. This CDR3 is 12 amino acids long. CDR3 sequence: CASSPGTGVTDF. In DNA form, the CDR3 reads TGTGCCAGCAGCCCCGGTACAGGCGTGACGGACTTC.

The chain combines TRBV2 with TRBJ2-7; D gene uncertain. Trimming took 3 bases from V and 3 from J, leaving 9 bases between them. This CDR3 has 13 amino acids. Germline V gene sequence: CDR1 SNHLY, CDR2 FYNNEI. CDR3 coding DNA: TGTGCCAGCAGTGAGGCCACCCACTACGAGCAGTACTTC. It yields the protein CASSEATHYEQYF. Variable domain in full (rest from reference TRBV2 and TRBJ2-7): EPEVTQTPSHQVTQMGQEVILRCVPISNHLYFYWYRQILGQKVEFLVSFYNNEISEKSEIFDDQFSVERPDGSNFTLKIRSTKLEDSAMYFCASSEATHYEQYFGPGTRLTVT.

The chain recombines TRBV6-6 with TRBJ2-5; 9 bases agree with TRBD2. Germline V gene lookup returns CDR1 MNHNY and CDR2 SVGAGI (reference sequence). V gave up 6 bases and J gave up 6 bases; unmatched junction bases: 8. This CDR3 has 14 residues. DNA of the CDR3: TGTGCCAGCAGCCAAAGCGGGAGGCTGAAGACCCAGTACTTC. This gives the protein CASSQSGRLKTQYF.

CDR3 in DNA: TGTGCCAGCAGAAAGGGACACTACGAGCAGTACTTC. This gives the protein CASRKGHYEQYF. V and J are TRBV28 and TRBJ2-7, with D perhaps TRBD1 (6 bases). V was pared by 6 bases and J by 3 bases, with 9 bases between. The length of the CDR3 is 12 residues. Germline lookup yields CDR1 MDHEN and CDR2 SYDVKM. The whole variable domain, remainder taken from reference TRBV28 and TRBJ2-7, is DVKVTQSSRYLVKRTGEKVFLECVQDMDHENMFWYRQDPGLGLRLIYFSYDVKMKEKGDIPEGYSVSREKKERFSLILESASTNQTSMYLCASRKGHYEQYFGPGTRLTVT.

The chain carries TRBV28 and TRBJ1-5; D is undetermined. There are 13 residues in the CDR3. V gave up 7 bases and J gave up 1 base, with 8 bases separating them. Germline V lookup: CDR1 MDHEN, CDR2 SYDVKM. CDR3 DNA: TGTGCCAGCACCATTCGGAGCAATCAGCCCCAGCATTTT. This sequence encodes CASTIRSNQPQHF.

The chain has TRBV18 and TRBJ1-3, with D maybe TRBD1 (6 bases). The V gene lost 0 bases and the J gene lost 5 bases, with 8 bases spanning the gap. The length of the CDR3 is 14 residues. Looked up from germline, CDR1 is KGHSH and CDR2 is LQKENI. The CDR3 protein is CASSPPQGRNTIYF. Here the CDR3 DNA reads TGTGCCAGCTCACCACCCCAGGGGAGAAACACCATATATTTT. Variable domain in full (rest from reference TRBV18 and TRBJ1-3): NAGVMQNPRHLVRRRGQEARLRCSPMKGHSHVYWYRQLPEEGLKFMVYLQKENIIDESGMPKERFSAEFPKEGPSILRIQQVVRGDSAAYFCASSPPQGRNTIYFGEGSWLTVV.

This clone has only a few counts. The genes are TRBV5-5 and TRBJ1-5, with D maybe TRBD1 (5 bases). Germline V gene lookup returns CDR1 SGHKS and CDR2 YYEKEE (reference sequence). The CDR3 sequence is 14 residues long. Trimming took 7 bases from V and 2 from J, leaving 13 bases between them. The chain's CDR3 is CASGPGGGNQPQHF. The CDR3 nucleotides are TGTGCCAGCGGCCCGGGGGGGGGCAATCAGCCCCAGCATTTT.